The rows below give T cell receptor beta chains drawn from one sample of a study of vaccination and CD4 T cells after COVID-19. For these TCRs, the target antigens are not known. Each CDR3 protein is one row after TCRdb ran MiXCR on the PCR reads. This table holds some 10,000 distinct CDR3 sequences, approximately 56% found once. The material sequenced was cultured CD4+ T cells from blood, taken after SARS-CoV-2 vaccination. The source of these receptors is a human donor with COVID-19. Each CDR3 is given with its conserved first and last residue. A D gene is named only where the DNA matches it firmly. Expanded clones get a size class; other rows say once, few or many, or leave the size out.

clone_size,j_call,v_call,d_call,cdr3_aa,cdr3_nt
few,TRBJ2-7,TRBV9,NA,CASSPHRSSYEQYF,TGTGCCAGCAGCCCCCACAGGTCTAGCTACGAGCAGTACTTC
NA,TRBJ1-1,TRBV24-1,NA,CATSDPKGSHTEAFF,TGTGCCACCAGTGACCCCAAAGGGTCGCACACTGAAGCTTTCTTT
NA,TRBJ1-5,TRBV20-1,NA,CSASKAGRLLNQPQHF,TGCAGTGCTAGTAAGGCAGGGAGATTGTTGAATCAGCCCCAGCATTTT
NA,TRBJ2-5,TRBV11-3,NA,CASSKDVVQETQYF,TGTGCCAGCAGCAAGGACGTAGTACAAGAGACCCAGTACTTC
NA,TRBJ2-5,TRBV5-1,TRBD2,CASSLDAAGDQETQYF,TGCGCCAGCAGCTTGGACGCAGCGGGGGACCAAGAGACCCAGTACTTC
few,TRBJ1-1,TRBV20-1,TRBD1,CSADRVTEAFF,TGCAGTGCCGACAGGGTTACTGAAGCTTTCTTT
NA,TRBJ2-5,TRBV6-5,TRBD2,CASSWSSGGAEETQYF,TGTGCCAGCAGTTGGTCTAGCGGGGGGGCCGAGGAGACCCAGTACTTC
NA,TRBJ2-1,TRBV11-1,NA,CASSLEGGSYNEQFF,TGTGCCAGCAGCTTAGAGGGAGGCTCCTACAATGAGCAGTTCTTC
NA,TRBJ1-5,TRBV11-1,NA,CASSPDRNQPQHF,TGTGCCAGCAGCCCAGACAGGAATCAGCCCCAGCATTTT
NA,TRBJ2-5,TRBV6-1,NA,CASSLDDVVETQYF,TGTGCCAGCAGTCTAGACGACGTTGTAGAGACCCAGTACTTC
NA,TRBJ2-2,TRBV27,NA,CASGSRLTTNTGELFF,TGTGCCAGCGGGTCCAGGCTAACAACGAACACCGGGGAGCTGTTTTTT
NA,TRBJ2-2,TRBV6-1,TRBD2,CASRRARERGNTGELFF,TGTGCCAGCAGGAGGGCCCGCGAGCGGGGGAACACCGGGGAGCTGTTTTTT
NA,TRBJ2-7,TRBV29-1,TRBD1,CSVLGQGFTYEQYF,TGCAGCGTACTGGGACAGGGTTTTACCTACGAGCAATACTTC
NA,TRBJ1-5,TRBV19,NA,CASSTGTVRQPQHF,TGTGCCAGTAGTACAGGGACGGTCAGGCAGCCCCAGCATTTT
NA,TRBJ1-1,TRBV7-6,NA,CASSLQGNTEAFF,TGTGCCAGCAGCTTACAGGGAAACACTGAAGCTTTCTTT
NA,TRBJ1-6,TRBV5-8,TRBD1,CASSLPGTGPSPLHF,TGTGCCAGCAGCTTGCCCGGGACAGGGCCCTCACCCCTCCACTTT
few,TRBJ1-5,TRBV12-3/TRBV12-4,NA,CASSYRAIPPQHF,TGTGCCAGCAGCTACCGTGCCATTCCGCCCCAGCATTTT
NA,TRBJ2-3,TRBV7-2,TRBD2,CASSLLAGGSTDTQYF,TGTGCCAGCAGCTTACTAGCGGGGGGATCCACAGATACGCAGTATTTT
NA,TRBJ1-2,TRBV19,NA,CASSIEGYGYTF,TGTGCCAGTAGTATCGAGGGCTATGGCTACACCTTC
NA,TRBJ1-5,TRBV7-3,TRBD1,CASSATGTGVPYSNQPQHF,TGTGCCAGCAGCGCAACCGGGACAGGGGTCCCATATAGCAATCAGCCCCAGCATTTT
NA,TRBJ2-5,TRBV20-1,NA,CSASGWTKETQYF,TGCAGTGCTAGCGGCTGGACAAAAGAGACCCAGTACTTC
few,TRBJ2-5,TRBV20-1,TRBD2,CSPLQIRPSGRQETQYF,TGCAGTCCCCTGCAAATAAGACCTAGCGGGCGGCAAGAGACCCAGTACTTC
NA,TRBJ2-5,TRBV6-1,TRBD1,CASAKGAGGLETQYF,TGTGCCAGCGCAAAGGGGGCAGGGGGTTTGGAGACCCAGTACTTC
few,TRBJ2-5,TRBV5-5,NA,CASSLGARAEETQYF,TGTGCCAGCAGCTTGGGGGCCAGGGCGGAGGAGACCCAGTACTTC
few,TRBJ1-2,TRBV19,TRBD1,CATTSTGGYGYTF,TGTGCCACCACATCTACAGGGGGCTATGGCTACACCTTC
once,TRBJ2-6,TRBV6-1,TRBD1,CASINRGAGANVLTF,TGTGCCAGTATCAACAGGGGAGCTGGGGCCAACGTCCTGACTTTC
few,TRBJ1-2,TRBV20-1,NA,CSARGAGNYGYTF,TGCAGTGCTAGAGGAGCAGGGAACTATGGCTACACCTTC
NA,TRBJ2-1,TRBV6-1,NA,CASSEAAGAFYNEQFF,TGTGCCAGCAGTGAAGCTGCGGGGGCATTCTACAATGAGCAGTTCTTC
NA,TRBJ1-2,TRBV24-1,NA,CATSADQNNYGYTF,TGTGCCACCAGCGCAGATCAGAATAACTATGGCTACACCTTC
few,TRBJ2-6,TRBV28,NA,CASSSPGSSGANVLTF,TGTGCCAGCAGTTCGCCAGGGTCGTCTGGGGCCAACGTCCTGACTTTC
NA,TRBJ2-1,TRBV6-1,TRBD1,CASSEIRTGLNEQFF,TGTGCCAGCAGTGAAATCCGGACAGGGCTCAATGAGCAGTTCTTC
few,TRBJ2-1,TRBV7-2,TRBD2,CASSRFSGGAFF,TGTGCCAGCAGCCGTTTTAGCGGGGGTGCGTTCTTC
NA,TRBJ2-5,TRBV20-1,NA,CSARVQGPTQETQYF,TGCAGTGCTAGAGTGCAGGGCCCGACACAAGAGACCCAGTACTTC
NA,TRBJ2-3,TRBV7-2,TRBD2,CASRPPGLAMTSTDTQYF,TGTGCCAGCAGACCACCGGGACTAGCGATGACGAGCACAGATACGCAGTATTTT
NA,TRBJ1-2,TRBV6-1,NA,CASSTGGGGGYTF,TGTGCCAGCAGTACTGGCGGGGGAGGCGGCTACACCTTC
NA,TRBJ2-5,TRBV20-1,NA,CSARVSGRQETQYF,TGCAGTGCTAGAGTGTCGGGAAGACAAGAGACCCAGTACTTC
NA,TRBJ1-5,TRBV12-3/TRBV12-4,TRBD1,CASKLTGDQPQHF,TGTGCCAGCAAGCTGACAGGGGATCAGCCCCAGCATTTT
few,TRBJ2-5,TRBV24-1,NA,CATSGRGQTQYF,TGTGCCACCAGTGGCAGGGGTCAGACCCAGTACTTC
once,TRBJ1-2,TRBV28,TRBD1,CASSPRQGVGYTF,TGTGCCAGCAGTCCTCGACAGGGCGTTGGCTACACCTTC
NA,TRBJ2-1,TRBV6-5,TRBD2,CASSYSASAGGGYEQFF,TGTGCCAGCAGTTACTCGGCGTCGGCGGGGGGCGGGTATGAGCAGTTCTTC
few,TRBJ1-5,TRBV7-2,NA,CASSPQNSNQPQHF,TGTGCCAGCAGCCCTCAGAATAGCAATCAGCCCCAGCATTTT
NA,TRBJ1-2,TRBV28,NA,CASSFVLPNNGDYGYTF,TGTGCCAGCAGTTTCGTGCTGCCTAATAATGGCGACTATGGCTACACCTTC
NA,TRBJ1-5,TRBV4-1,NA,CASSHPHQPQHF,TGCGCCAGCAGCCACCCTCATCAGCCCCAGCATTTT
NA,TRBJ2-3,TRBV7-9,NA,CASSFRAGLADTQYF,TGTGCCAGCAGCTTCCGAGCGGGTTTAGCAGATACGCAGTATTTT
NA,TRBJ1-2,TRBV27,TRBD1,CASSFPTGVYGYTF,TGTGCCAGCAGTTTTCCGACAGGGGTCTATGGCTACACCTTC
NA,TRBJ2-1,TRBV20-1,NA,CSARDSSGDEQFF,TGCAGTGCTAGAGATTCCTCCGGTGATGAGCAGTTCTTC